This record covers a single T cell receptor (beta chain). These data belong to a study of blood T cell repertoires in COVID-19. Overall study context: COVID-19 samples from acute and convalescent phases originated in the United States, Italy and Spain.

Germline V lookup: CDR1 LGHDT, CDR2 YNNKEL (reference sequence). The junction had 9 bases not matched to a gene; V was cut back by 1 base and J by 9 bases. The CDR3 is 16 residues long. Only in-frame clones appear in the TCRdb table, and some are missing; sequencing was by immunoSEQ multiplex PCR. In the table there are approximately 71,000 clones, about 80% of which are singletons. This clonotype was sampled from a woman older than 75 with acute or convalescent COVID-19. The chain combines TRBV3-1 (or the pseudogene TRBV3-2) with TRBJ2-1; TRBD2 agrees at 10 bases. Material: peripheral blood. The CDR3 reads CASSQAGTSALSEQFF. CDR3 sequence (DNA): TGTGCCAGCAGCCAAGCCGGGACTAGCGCGTTAAGTGAGCAGTTCTTC.